Detailed here is one TCR beta chain. Antigen: not known. The data derive from a study of immune evolution from preneoplasia to lung adenocarcinoma. General study points: Normal lung had highest clonality; later lesions appeared denser, more diverse.

Sequencing used immunoSEQ multiplex PCR; TCRdb keeps in-frame clones, though not all of them. The sample records several thousand clones, roughly 78% being singletons. V lost 1 base to trimming and J lost 4 bases, with 16 bases between them. Germline V gene sequence: CDR1 SGHVS, CDR2 FQNEAQ. The CDR3 is made up of 16 amino acids. Patient tissue came from resections in Japan or China, 2014–2017. The chain links TRBV7-8 to TRBJ1-2; tentative D call: TRBD1 (6 bases). This clonotype originated in a person between 65 and 80 years old with lung adenocarcinoma. The sample was FFPE adjacent normal lung tissue. The CDR3 sequence is CASSLVGGHRSYGYTF. CDR3 sequence (DNA): TGTGCCAGCAGCTTAGTCGGGGGGCATAGATCCTATGGCTACACCTTC.